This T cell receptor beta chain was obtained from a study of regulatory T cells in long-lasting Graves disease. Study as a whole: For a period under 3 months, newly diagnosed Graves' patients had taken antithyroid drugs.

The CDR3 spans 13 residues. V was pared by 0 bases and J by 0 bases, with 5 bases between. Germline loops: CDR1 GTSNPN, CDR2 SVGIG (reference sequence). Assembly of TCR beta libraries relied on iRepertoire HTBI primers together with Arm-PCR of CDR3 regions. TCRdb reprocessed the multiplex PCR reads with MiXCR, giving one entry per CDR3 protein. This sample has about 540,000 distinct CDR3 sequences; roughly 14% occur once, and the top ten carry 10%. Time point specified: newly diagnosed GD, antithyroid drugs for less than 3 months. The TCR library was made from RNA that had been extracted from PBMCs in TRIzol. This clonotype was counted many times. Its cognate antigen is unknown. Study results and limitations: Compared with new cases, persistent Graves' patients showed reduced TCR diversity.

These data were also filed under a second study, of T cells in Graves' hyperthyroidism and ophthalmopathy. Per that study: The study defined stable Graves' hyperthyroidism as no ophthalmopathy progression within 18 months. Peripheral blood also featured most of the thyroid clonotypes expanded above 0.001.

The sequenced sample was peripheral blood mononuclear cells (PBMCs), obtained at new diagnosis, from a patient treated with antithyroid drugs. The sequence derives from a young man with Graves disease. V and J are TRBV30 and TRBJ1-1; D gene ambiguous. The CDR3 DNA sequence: TGTGCCTGGAGTGTGGGCATGAACACTGAAGCTTTCTTT. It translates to CAWSVGMNTEAFF.